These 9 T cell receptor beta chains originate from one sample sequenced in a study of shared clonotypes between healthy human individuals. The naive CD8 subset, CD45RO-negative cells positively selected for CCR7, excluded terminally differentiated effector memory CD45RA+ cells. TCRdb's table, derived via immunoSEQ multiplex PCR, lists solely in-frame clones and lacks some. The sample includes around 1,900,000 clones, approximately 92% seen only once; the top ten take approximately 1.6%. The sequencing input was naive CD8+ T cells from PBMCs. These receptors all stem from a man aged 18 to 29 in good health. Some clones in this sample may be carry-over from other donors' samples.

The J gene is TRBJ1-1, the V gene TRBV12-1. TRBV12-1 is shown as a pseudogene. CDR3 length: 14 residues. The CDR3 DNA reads TGTGCCAGCAGCTTTGGGGGGGCCCACACTGAAGCTTTCTTT. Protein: CASSFGGAHTEAFF.

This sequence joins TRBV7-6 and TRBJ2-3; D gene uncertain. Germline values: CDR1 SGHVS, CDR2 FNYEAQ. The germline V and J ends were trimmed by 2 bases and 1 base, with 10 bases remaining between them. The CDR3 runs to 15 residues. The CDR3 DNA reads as TGTGCCAGCAGCTTAAATCACATTCGCACAGATACGCAGTATTTT. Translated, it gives CASSLNHIRTDTQYF.

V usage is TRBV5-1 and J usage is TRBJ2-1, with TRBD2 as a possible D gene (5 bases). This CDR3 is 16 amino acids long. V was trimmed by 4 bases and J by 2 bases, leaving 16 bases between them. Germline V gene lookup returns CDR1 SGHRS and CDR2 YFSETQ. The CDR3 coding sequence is TGCGCCAGCAGCCCTGGCTGGAGCGGACCCTACAATGAGCAGTTCTTC. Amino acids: CASSPGWSGPYNEQFF.

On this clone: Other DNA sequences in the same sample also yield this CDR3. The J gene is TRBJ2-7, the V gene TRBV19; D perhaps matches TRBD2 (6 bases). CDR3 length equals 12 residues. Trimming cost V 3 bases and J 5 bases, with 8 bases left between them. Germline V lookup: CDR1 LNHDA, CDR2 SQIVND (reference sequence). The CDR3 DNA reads TGTGCCAGTAGTATTGCGGGAAACGAGCAGTACTTC. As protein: CASSIAGNEQYF. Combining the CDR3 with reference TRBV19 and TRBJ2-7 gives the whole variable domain DGGITQSPKYLFRKEGQNVTLSCEQNLNHDAMYWYRQDPGQGLRLIYYSQIVNDFQKGDIAEGYSVSREKKESFPLTVTSAQKNPTAFYLCASSIAGNEQYFGPGTRLTVT.

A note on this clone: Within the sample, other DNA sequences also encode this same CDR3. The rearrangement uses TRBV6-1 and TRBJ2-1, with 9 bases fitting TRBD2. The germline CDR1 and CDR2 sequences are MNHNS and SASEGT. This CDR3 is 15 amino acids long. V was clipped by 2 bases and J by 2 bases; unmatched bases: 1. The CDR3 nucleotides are TGTGCCAGCAGTGAAATAGCGGGAGCCTACAATGAGCAGTTCTTC. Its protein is CASSEIAGAYNEQFF.

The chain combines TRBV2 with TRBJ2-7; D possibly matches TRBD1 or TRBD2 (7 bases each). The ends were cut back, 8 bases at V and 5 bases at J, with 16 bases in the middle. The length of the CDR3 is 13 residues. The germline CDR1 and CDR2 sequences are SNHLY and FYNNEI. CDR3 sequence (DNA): TGTGCCAGCTTGGGCAGGGGGGGTCACGAGCAGTACTTC. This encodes CASLGRGGHEQYF. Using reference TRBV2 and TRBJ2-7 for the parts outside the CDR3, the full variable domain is EPEVTQTPSHQVTQMGQEVILRCVPISNHLYFYWYRQILGQKVEFLVSFYNNEISEKSEIFDDQFSVERPDGSNFTLKIRSTKLEDSAMYFCASLGRGGHEQYFGPGTRLTVT.

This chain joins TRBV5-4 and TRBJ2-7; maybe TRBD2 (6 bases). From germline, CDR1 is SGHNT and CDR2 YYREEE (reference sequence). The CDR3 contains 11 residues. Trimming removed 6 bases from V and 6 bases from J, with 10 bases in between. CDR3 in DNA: TGTGCCAGCAATTCGGGGGTCGAGCAGTACTTC. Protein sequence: CASNSGVEQYF.

Here the CDR3 reads CASSGREVTTGELFF. Written as DNA, the CDR3 is TGTGCCAGCAGTGGGCGGGAGGTCACTACCGGGGAGCTGTTTTTT. This rearrangement joins TRBV6-6 to TRBJ2-2; 8 positions agree with TRBD2. The CDR3 is made up of 15 amino acids. Germline V gene sequence: CDR1 MNHNY, CDR2 SVGAGI (reference sequence). J was trimmed by 5 bases and V by 5 bases; bases with no gene match: 7.

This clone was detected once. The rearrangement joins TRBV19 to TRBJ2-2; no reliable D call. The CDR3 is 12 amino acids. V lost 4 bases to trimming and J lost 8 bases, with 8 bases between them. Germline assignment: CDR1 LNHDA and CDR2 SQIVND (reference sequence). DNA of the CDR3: TGTGCCAGTAGTAGCGACCCGGGGGAGCTGTTTTTT. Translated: CASSSDPGELFF.